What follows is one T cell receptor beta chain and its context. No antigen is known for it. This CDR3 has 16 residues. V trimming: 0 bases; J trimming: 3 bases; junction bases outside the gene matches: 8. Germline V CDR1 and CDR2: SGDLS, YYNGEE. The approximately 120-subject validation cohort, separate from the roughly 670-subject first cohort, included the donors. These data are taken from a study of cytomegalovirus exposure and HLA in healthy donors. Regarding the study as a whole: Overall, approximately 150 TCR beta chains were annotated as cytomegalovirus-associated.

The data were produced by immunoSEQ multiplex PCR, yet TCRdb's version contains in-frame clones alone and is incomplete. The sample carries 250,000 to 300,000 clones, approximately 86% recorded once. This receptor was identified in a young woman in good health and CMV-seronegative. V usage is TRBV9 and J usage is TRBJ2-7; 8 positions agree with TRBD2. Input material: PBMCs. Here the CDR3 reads CASSVETERESYEQYF. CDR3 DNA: TGTGCCAGCAGCGTAGAAACTGAGCGGGAGAGCTACGAGCAGTACTTC. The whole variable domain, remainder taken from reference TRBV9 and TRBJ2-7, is DSGVTQTPKHLITATGQRVTLRCSPRSGDLSVYWYQQSLDQGLQFLIQYYNGEERAKGNILERFSAQQFPDLHSELNLSSLELGDSALYFCASSVETERESYEQYFGPGTRLTVT.